The 22 T cell receptor beta chains below were found in one sample sequenced in a study of type 1 regulatory T cells (dated by TCRdb to the early 2020s). For sequencing, an Illumina MiSeq was employed. The public reads were run again by TCRdb, first through fastp at Q25 and then through MiXCR, and only productive beta chains were kept. Every entry covers one CDR3 protein and lists the most common genes and DNA from its rows. The sample includes about 60,000 distinct CDR3 sequences, with just under 50% observed a single time. About 2% of the sample is taken by the ten largest. Their antigen targets remain unknown. Sequencing input: cultured non-Tr1 T cells, either the whole culture or a sorted T cell fraction (not recorded which). The cell subset or site label corresponds to: non-Tr1 population from the T-allo10 product. These receptors all come from a human donor in good health.

V usage is TRBV28 and J usage is TRBJ2-5; D is unclear. This CDR3 comprises 14 residues. The V end lost 7 bases, the J end lost 5 bases, and 17 bases lay between the germline ends. Germline CDR1 reads MDHEN; CDR2 reads SYDVKM. The DNA of the CDR3 is TGTGCCAGCACTTTCGACGATCGGACGGAGACCCAGTACTTC. Amino acids: CASTFDDRTETQYF.

Notes on this clonotype: A junction boundary mismatches the germline segment, possibly from a read error. The chain is built from TRBV4-1 and TRBJ2-3; D may match TRBD1 or TRBD2 (6 bases each). Germline CDR1 MGHRA, CDR2 YSYEKL. The CDR3 totals 14 residues. This chain's CDR3 is CASSHRGPGDTQYF. CDR3 coding DNA: TGCGCCAGCAGCCACCGGGGGCCCGGAGATACGCAGTATTTC.

This sequence joins TRBV7-9 and TRBJ2-7, with 7 bases fitting TRBD1. Trimming removed 1 base from V and 5 bases from J; junction bases left unmatched: 5. The germline V gene encodes CDR1 SEHNR and CDR2 FQNEAQ (reference sequence). CDR3 length equals 14 residues. The CDR3, as DNA: TGTGCCAGCAGCTTAGGAGGGGGCAGGGACGAGCAGTACTTC. Protein sequence: CASSLGGGRDEQYF.

This clonotype was seen just once. This chain joins TRBV2 and TRBJ1-1; perhaps TRBD1 as D (6 bases). The CDR3 runs to 14 residues. V was shortened by 7 bases and J by 6 bases, with 18 bases between the two germline ends. Looked up from germline, CDR1 is SNHLY and CDR2 is FYNNEI. The CDR3, as DNA: TGTGCCAGCAATCGTGGGCAGGGGCCATCTGAAGCTTTCTTT. This sequence encodes CASNRGQGPSEAFF.

This clonotype was detected a few times. The chain uses TRBV6-5 and TRBJ1-2; 8 bases match TRBD1. CDR1 and CDR2 (germline): MNHEY, SVGAGI. The CDR3 extends over 16 amino acids. With 5 bases clipped from V and 5 bases from J, the junction kept 13 bases outside the gene matches. The CDR3 nucleotides are TGTGCCAGCAGTGCAACCAGAACAGGGGGTGGGTATGGCTACACCTTC. Amino acid sequence: CASSATRTGGGYGYTF.

This clonotype showed up just a few times. This chain connects TRBV19 to TRBJ2-3, with TRBD2 identical over 12 bases. Germline values: CDR1 LNHDA, CDR2 SQIVND (reference sequence). V shed 5 bases, J shed 1 base, and the junction held 4 bases outside the gene matches. CDR3 length equals 16 residues. CDR3 residues: CASSRLAGARTDTQYF. CDR3 DNA: TGTGCCAGTAGTCGACTAGCGGGGGCCCGCACAGATACGCAGTATTTT.

This sequence joins TRBV20-1 and TRBJ2-7, with TRBD1 matching 10 bases. Germline CDR1 DFQATT, CDR2 SNEGSKA (reference sequence). This CDR3 has 13 residues. V shed 3 bases, J shed 6 bases, and the junction held 5 bases outside the gene matches. CDR3 amino acids: CSARGTGVSEQYF. The CDR3 DNA is TGCAGTGCTAGGGGGACAGGGGTTTCCGAGCAGTACTTC.

The genes are TRBV18 and TRBJ1-1; 7 bases line up with TRBD1. Germline V gene lookup returns CDR1 KGHSH and CDR2 LQKENI. The CDR3 runs 17 residues. V dropped 5 bases and J dropped 1; count of bases not matched to a gene: 13. The CDR3 loop is CASSFTGVHTWNTEAFF. CDR3 sequence (DNA): TGTGCCAGCTCATTTACAGGGGTACACACCTGGAACACTGAAGCTTTCTTT.

This chain joins TRBV7-2 and TRBJ2-2, with no clear D. CDR1 is SGHTA and CDR2 is FQGNSA in the germline V gene. V shed 9 bases and J shed 4 bases, with 18 bases lying between them. This CDR3 contains 15 residues. Written as DNA, the CDR3 is TGTGCCAGTTCTCCCCAAATCGACTTCACCGGGGAGCTGTTTTTT. It is translated as CASSPQIDFTGELFF.

This clonotype was observed many times. CDR3 DNA sequence: TGTGCCAGCAGCTCCGGCGTGGACAGGGGCTACGAGCAGTACTTC. Amino acid sequence: CASSSGVDRGYEQYF. The V and J genes are TRBV7-2 and TRBJ2-7; 9 nucleotides align to TRBD1. V dropped 4 bases and J dropped 3; count of bases not matched to a gene: 7. Germline CDR1 reads SGHTA; CDR2 reads FQGNSA. This CDR3 has 15 residues.

The V gene is TRBV20-1, the J gene TRBJ1-5; TRBD1 might be the D (6 bases). Germline CDR1 DFQATT, CDR2 SNEGSKA (reference sequence). Trimming shortened V by 3 bases and J by 5 bases, and 17 bases separated the two germline ends. The CDR3 has 15 residues. In DNA, the CDR3 is TGCAGTGCTAGGGCCCGGCAGGGGCGGGATCAGCCCCAGCATTTT. Protein product: CSARARQGRDQPQHF.

The V gene is TRBV6-6, the J gene TRBJ2-2, with D possibly TRBD2 on 7 matching bases. The CDR3 runs to 18 residues. V was pared by 4 bases and J by 0 bases, with 18 bases between. The germline CDR1 and CDR2 sequences are MNHNY and SVGAGI (reference sequence). CDR3 residues: CASSSTLGAGANTGELFF. The CDR3 nucleotides read TGTGCCAGCAGTTCCACCCTGGGGGCGGGGGCGAACACCGGGGAGCTGTTTTTT.

The chain recombines TRBV19 with TRBJ1-5; the match to TRBD1 covers 8 bases. Looked up from germline, CDR1 is LNHDA and CDR2 is SQIVND (reference sequence). CDR3 length equals 15 residues. Unmatched junction bases numbered 9, after V lost 3 bases and J lost 8 bases. CDR3 region: CASSIRDRPWEPQHF. The CDR3 bases are TGTGCCAGTAGTATTCGGGACAGGCCCTGGGAGCCCCAGCATTTT.

This chain links TRBV27 with TRBJ1-4, with D unclear. This CDR3 is 15 amino acids long. CDR1 and CDR2 from the germline V gene are MNHEY and SMNVEV (reference sequence). V dropped 6 bases and J dropped 5 bases, with 16 bases sitting between them. This CDR3 reads CASSPSGAWNEKLFF. As DNA, the CDR3 is TGTGCCAGCAGCCCATCAGGAGCCTGGAATGAAAAACTGTTTTTT.

Regarding this clonotype: A read error may explain this, as a much larger clone is one base away. The V call is TRBV5-1, the J call TRBJ1-2; no firm D call. Germline assignment: CDR1 SGHRS and CDR2 YFSETQ. The V end was cut by 1 base, the J end by 4 bases, with 11 bases between. The CDR3 consists of 14 residues. CDR3 sequence (DNA): TGCGCCAGCAGCTTGTCCGACGGTGGCTATGGCTACACCTTC. This encodes CASSLSDGGYGYTF.

This chain connects TRBV3-1 to TRBJ1-2; D unclear. Trimming left V 1 base short and J 7 bases short, with 4 bases between. The CDR3 contains 11 residues. CDR1 is LGHDT and CDR2 is YNNKEL in the germline V gene (reference sequence). CDR3 in DNA: TGTGCCAGCAGCCAAGCCTGTGGCTACACCTTC. The encoded protein is CASSQACGYTF.

This clonotype was detected only a few times. The chain has TRBV2 and TRBJ2-1, with unresolved D. With 2 bases removed from V and 3 bases from J, the gap between germline ends came to 11 bases. The CDR3 runs to 15 residues. Looked up from germline, CDR1 is SNHLY and CDR2 is FYNNEI. The CDR3 sequence: CASSERPYLYNEQFF. CDR3 sequence (DNA): TGTGCCAGCAGTGAAAGGCCCTATCTCTACAATGAGCAGTTCTTC.

Of note for this clonotype: The junction and the germline gene differ at one end; a read error may be behind it. The V call is TRBV2, the J call TRBJ1-2, with 8 bases aligning to TRBD1. Germline assignment: CDR1 SNHLY and CDR2 FYNNEI. The length of the CDR3 is 12 residues. The CDR3 loop reads CASRQGNYDYTF. CDR3 coding DNA: TGTGCCAGCCGACAGGGGAACTATGACTACACCTTC.

This clonotype was recorded a few times. The chain has TRBV20-1 and TRBJ2-7; no reliable D call. The germline V and J ends were trimmed by 4 bases and 3 bases, with 7 bases remaining between them. CDR3 size: 11 residues. CDR1 and CDR2 from the germline V gene are DFQATT and SNEGSKA (reference sequence). The CDR3, as DNA: TGCAGTGCTACCATTAACTACGAGCAGTACTTC. This translates into CSATINYEQYF.

This clonotype was counted only a few times. The V and J genes are TRBV24-1 and TRBJ1-2; D ambiguous. The CDR3 covers 14 residues. V lost 5 bases and J 6 bases, leaving 15 bases between the germline ends. Germline values: CDR1 KGHDR, CDR2 SFDVKD. CDR3: CATSGAGQDHGYTF. In nucleotides, the CDR3 is TGTGCCACCAGTGGAGCTGGCCAGGATCATGGCTACACCTTC.

The chain combines TRBV6-2 or TRBV6-3 with TRBJ1-1, with D possibly TRBD1 on 5 matching bases. The CDR3 is 13 amino acids. The germline CDR1 and CDR2 sequences are MNHEY and SVGEGT. The V end was cut by 2 bases, the J end by 1 base, with 5 bases between. The CDR3 sequence: CASSYGQNTEAFF. The CDR3 nucleotides read TGTGCCAGCAGTTACGGACAGAACACTGAAGCTTTCTTT.

This clonotype was detected a few times. The chain combines TRBV20-1 with TRBJ1-5; TRBD1 agrees at 8 bases. This CDR3 is 13 amino acids long. Germline V gene sequence: CDR1 DFQATT, CDR2 SNEGSKA (reference sequence). V lost 7 bases, J lost 3 bases, and 5 bases stayed unmatched. CDR3 DNA sequence: TGCAGTGGCACGACAGGGGTCAATCAGCCCCAGCATTTT. Protein sequence: CSGTTGVNQPQHF.